These T cell receptor beta chains were read from a single sample in a study of spatial heterogeneity in lung cancer. TCRdb called the 5' RACE reads again in MiXCR, with one record for every CDR3 protein. The table records more than 60,000 distinct CDR3 sequences, approximately 8.1% of them present only once. The sample here was PBMCs, taken at surgery. The receptor set was obtained from a male donor with early-stage non-small cell lung cancer. The CDR3 runs from the conserved cysteine through the conserved F or W. Each record gives: D gene, clone size, V gene, J gene, CDR3 protein, CDR3 DNA. A D gene is named only where the DNA matches it firmly. Some rows mark clone size as missing; the rest say once, few, many or name a class of expanded clone.

D gene: NA
clone size: NA
V gene: TRBV6-1
J gene: TRBJ2-7
CDR3 protein: CAIGRAYEQYF
CDR3 DNA: TGTGCCATCGGTCGGGCCTACGAGCAGTACTTC

D gene: NA
clone size: many
V gene: TRBV7-8
J gene: TRBJ2-1
CDR3 protein: CASSLGTLERLNEQFF
CDR3 DNA: TGTGCCAGCAGCCTAGGGACTCTCGAGCGGCTCAATGAGCAGTTCTTC

D gene: TRBD1
clone size: NA
V gene: TRBV18
J gene: TRBJ2-7
CDR3 protein: CASSAAPGTGFNEQYF
CDR3 DNA: TGTGCCAGCTCCGCCGCTCCGGGGACAGGGTTCAACGAGCAGTACTTC

D gene: NA
clone size: NA
V gene: TRBV25-1
J gene: TRBJ1-1
CDR3 protein: CASSFSKTEAFF
CDR3 DNA: TGTGCCAGCAGTTTTAGTAAAACTGAAGCTTTCTTT

D gene: NA
clone size: many
V gene: TRBV29-1
J gene: TRBJ2-2
CDR3 protein: CSVVWGTGELFF
CDR3 DNA: TGCAGCGTTGTCTGGGGCACCGGGGAGCTGTTTTTT

D gene: NA
clone size: NA
V gene: TRBV10-2
J gene: TRBJ1-2
CDR3 protein: CASKRERGYYGYTF
CDR3 DNA: TGCGCCAGCAAGAGGGAGAGGGGCTACTATGGCTACACCTTC

D gene: TRBD1
clone size: few
V gene: TRBV4-3
J gene: TRBJ1-4
CDR3 protein: CASSQDLVSGTGGPNRLFF
CDR3 DNA: TGCGCCAGCAGCCAAGATTTGGTTTCCGGGACAGGGGGACCGAATAGACTGTTTTTT

D gene: TRBD1
clone size: many
V gene: TRBV7-9
J gene: TRBJ1-1
CDR3 protein: CASSTGDQSEAFF
CDR3 DNA: TGTGCCAGCAGTACAGGGGATCAATCGGAAGCTTTCTTT

D gene: NA
clone size: many
V gene: TRBV9
J gene: TRBJ2-2
CDR3 protein: CASSVEPPISRMEDTGELFF
CDR3 DNA: TGTGCCAGCAGCGTAGAGCCCCCGATTAGTCGAATGGAGGACACCGGGGAGCTGTTTTTT

D gene: NA
clone size: NA
V gene: TRBV6-2/TRBV6-3
J gene: TRBJ1-2
CDR3 protein: CASINPSGGYTF
CDR3 DNA: TGTGCCAGCATCAATCCAAGTGGAGGCTACACCTTC

D gene: TRBD1
clone size: NA
V gene: TRBV9
J gene: TRBJ1-1
CDR3 protein: CASSPRTGVTEAFF
CDR3 DNA: TGTGCCAGCAGCCCCCGGACAGGGGTTACTGAAGCTTTCTTT

D gene: NA
clone size: NA
V gene: TRBV20-1
J gene: TRBJ2-7
CDR3 protein: CSAREGAGWSYEQYF
CDR3 DNA: TGCAGTGCTAGAGAAGGGGCAGGGTGGAGCTACGAGCAGTACTTC

D gene: NA
clone size: many
V gene: TRBV7-9
J gene: TRBJ2-7
CDR3 protein: CASSFLGGRSSYEQYF
CDR3 DNA: TGTGCCAGCAGCTTCCTGGGGGGCAGAAGCTCCTACGAGCAGTACTTC

D gene: NA
clone size: few
V gene: TRBV23-1
J gene: TRBJ2-4
CDR3 protein: CASSHQGRNIQYF
CDR3 DNA: TGCGCCAGCAGTCATCAGGGGAGGAACATTCAGTACTTC

D gene: NA
clone size: NA
V gene: TRBV2
J gene: TRBJ1-1
CDR3 protein: CASSEEGSNTEAFF
CDR3 DNA: TGTGCCAGCAGTGAAGAGGGGTCGAACACTGAAGCTTTCTTT

D gene: TRBD2
clone size: NA
V gene: TRBV7-2
J gene: TRBJ2-4
CDR3 protein: CASSLVAGVRTPPLAKNIQYF
CDR3 DNA: TGTGCCAGCAGCTTAGTAGCGGGAGTACGAACTCCCCCCCTAGCCAAAAACATTCAGTACTTC

D gene: NA
clone size: many
V gene: TRBV5-4
J gene: TRBJ1-4
CDR3 protein: CASSFKSNEKLFF
CDR3 DNA: TGTGCCAGCAGCTTTAAGTCTAATGAAAAACTGTTTTTT

D gene: TRBD1
clone size: many
V gene: TRBV20-1
J gene: TRBJ1-2
CDR3 protein: CSARGQGGYGYTF
CDR3 DNA: TGCAGTGCTAGAGGACAGGGAGGCTATGGCTACACCTTC

D gene: TRBD1
clone size: NA
V gene: TRBV24-1
J gene: TRBJ1-2
CDR3 protein: CATRDRGPPYGYTF
CDR3 DNA: TGTGCCACCAGGGACAGGGGGCCTCCTTATGGCTACACCTTC

D gene: NA
clone size: NA
V gene: TRBV20-1
J gene: TRBJ1-5
CDR3 protein: CSAIRASGDQPQHF
CDR3 DNA: TGCAGTGCGATCCGGGCCTCTGGGGATCAGCCCCAGCATTTT

D gene: NA
clone size: few
V gene: TRBV7-2
J gene: TRBJ2-1
CDR3 protein: CASSGEYNEQFF
CDR3 DNA: TGTGCCAGCTCGGGGGAGTACAATGAGCAGTTCTTC